This T cell receptor beta chain emerged from a study of blood T cell repertoires in COVID-19. The CDR3 is made up of 16 amino acids. Germline assignment: CDR1 SGHVS and CDR2 FQNEAQ. With V trimmed by 5 bases and J by 3 bases, 11 bases remained unmatched. Clones were sequenced by immunoSEQ multiplex PCR, and TCRdb holds only the in-frame ones, with some missing. Among fewer than 250,000 clones listed, roughly four fifths were seen once. The sequence was obtained from a woman aged 45-60 years with acute or convalescent COVID-19. The gene calls are TRBV7-8 and TRBJ2-7; 9 positions match TRBD2. The sequenced material came from peripheral blood. CDR3 protein: CASSPGGSGRLYEQYF. CDR3 sequence (DNA): TGTGCCAGCAGCCCCGGTGGTAGCGGGAGACTCTACGAGCAGTACTTC.